The T cell receptor (beta chain) described here comes from a study of CD8 T cells in ankylosing spondylitis. Whole-study results and caveats: Reactive arthritis synovial fluid and blood were previously reported to contain some motif variants. Peripheral blood samples showed relatively rare disease-linked clones, and these clones were CD8+. Characteristic, it appeared, of ankylosing spondylitis blood was a TCR beta motif of 7 or 8 highly homologous variants. Disease-associated clones were reportedly significantly overrepresented in matched ankylosing spondylitis synovial fluid.

A note on this clonotype: Its antigen is currently unknown. A much more abundant neighbour one base away suggests this may be a read error.

V was trimmed by 2 bases and J by 1 base, leaving 12 bases between them. This CDR3 is built from 15 residues. Germline V gives CDR1 SQVTM, CDR2 ANQGSEA. By quantitative 5'-RACE with molecular barcodes, the TCR beta libraries were made. Via MiXCR, TCRdb re-called the 5' RACE reads, giving one row per CDR3 protein. The table records approximately 140,000 distinct CDR3 sequences, 17% of them present only once. The TCR was taken from a male donor with ankylosing spondylitis. The source material was blood, either unsorted or a sorted T cell fraction (not recorded which). The gene calls are TRBV29-1 and TRBJ2-1; D is ambiguous. The CDR3 reads CSVEHRRSSYNEQFF. In DNA, the CDR3 is TGCAGCGTTGAACATCGACGGAGTTCCTACAATGAGCAGTTCTTC.